The rows below give T cell receptor beta chains drawn from one sample of a study of PD-1 blockade in classical Hodgkin lymphoma. Method: immunoSEQ multiplex PCR; TCRdb's copy keeps in-frame clones and lacks some. The sample carries fewer than 30,000 clones, 70% to 90% recorded once. Sequenced sample: CD4+ T cells from blood. The receptor set was obtained from a human donor with classical Hodgkin lymphoma. Both conserved end residues are part of each CDR3. D genes are given only for firm matches. Size values are once, few and many counts, or a class for expanded clones, and some rows have none.

cdr3_nt: TGCAGCGTCCGGACTAGCGGGAGCCCCGAGCAGTACTTC; cdr3_aa: CSVRTSGSPEQYF; clone_size: once; v_call: TRBV29-1; j_call: TRBJ2-7; d_call: TRBD2
cdr3_nt: TGTGCCAGTAGTGGGTGGGGCCTTGAGCAGTTCTTC; cdr3_aa: CASSGWGLEQFF; clone_size: .; v_call: TRBV19; j_call: TRBJ2-1; d_call: .
cdr3_nt: TGTGCCAGCAGTACCCTCGGGACGATGAACACTGAAGCTTTCTTT; cdr3_aa: CASSTLGTMNTEAFF; clone_size: .; v_call: TRBV6-6; j_call: TRBJ1-1; d_call: .
cdr3_nt: TGTGCCAGCAGCTTCGCGGGAAGGGAGACCCAGTACTTC; cdr3_aa: CASSFAGRETQYF; clone_size: .; v_call: TRBV7-2; j_call: TRBJ2-5; d_call: .
cdr3_nt: TGTGCCAGCAGCTTAGGATCAGGCACCTACGAGCAGTACTTC; cdr3_aa: CASSLGSGTYEQYF; clone_size: .; v_call: TRBV11-3; j_call: TRBJ2-7; d_call: .
cdr3_nt: TGTGCCAGCAGCTTTAGGGGGGGCGTCGATACGCAGTATTTT; cdr3_aa: CASSFRGGVDTQYF; clone_size: .; v_call: TRBV7-9; j_call: TRBJ2-3; d_call: .
cdr3_nt: TGTGCCAGCAGTGAGGGTCCATCGCAGGGCTACGAGCAGTACTTC; cdr3_aa: CASSEGPSQGYEQYF; clone_size: .; v_call: TRBV2; j_call: TRBJ2-7; d_call: .
cdr3_nt: TGTGCCAGCAGCTTCCTCGACAGAGCCAACGTCCTGACTTTC; cdr3_aa: CASSFLDRANVLTF; clone_size: .; v_call: TRBV5-6; j_call: TRBJ2-6; d_call: .
cdr3_nt: TGCAGCGTTGTCCGGACTAGCACAGATACGCAGTATTTT; cdr3_aa: CSVVRTSTDTQYF; clone_size: .; v_call: TRBV29-1; j_call: TRBJ2-3; d_call: .
cdr3_nt: TGCGCCAGCAGCCAAGAGTGGGGACAGATGGACAATGAGCAGTTCTTC; cdr3_aa: CASSQEWGQMDNEQFF; clone_size: .; v_call: TRBV4-1; j_call: TRBJ2-1; d_call: TRBD1
cdr3_nt: TGTGCCAGCAGCCCCATAGACAATGAGCAGTTCTTC; cdr3_aa: CASSPIDNEQFF; clone_size: .; v_call: TRBV5-4; j_call: TRBJ2-1; d_call: .
cdr3_nt: TGCGCCAGCAGCTTGATTCTCGATGAGCAGTTCTTC; cdr3_aa: CASSLILDEQFF; clone_size: few; v_call: TRBV5-1; j_call: TRBJ2-1; d_call: .
cdr3_nt: TGTGCCAGCAGCTTATTGGCGGGAGGGAATGAGCAGTTCTTC; cdr3_aa: CASSLLAGGNEQFF; clone_size: .; v_call: TRBV7-2; j_call: TRBJ2-1; d_call: TRBD2
cdr3_nt: TGCGCCAGCAGCTTGGCCGGCGTGGTAGGATCAGGTTATGGCTACACCTTC; cdr3_aa: CASSLAGVVGSGYGYTF; clone_size: .; v_call: TRBV5-1; j_call: TRBJ1-2; d_call: .
cdr3_nt: TGTGCCAGCAGTTTAGGGGGCGGGATCGGCGAGCAGTACTTC; cdr3_aa: CASSLGGGIGEQYF; clone_size: .; v_call: TRBV28; j_call: TRBJ2-7; d_call: .
cdr3_nt: TGCGCCAGCACGTACGGACAGGGAGGTAACTATGGCTACACCTTC; cdr3_aa: CASTYGQGGNYGYTF; clone_size: .; v_call: TRBV5-1; j_call: TRBJ1-2; d_call: TRBD1
cdr3_nt: TGTGCCAGCAGCCAAGGGGGACAGGGCACCGGGGAGCTGTTTTTT; cdr3_aa: CASSQGGQGTGELFF; clone_size: .; v_call: TRBV11-3; j_call: TRBJ2-2; d_call: TRBD1